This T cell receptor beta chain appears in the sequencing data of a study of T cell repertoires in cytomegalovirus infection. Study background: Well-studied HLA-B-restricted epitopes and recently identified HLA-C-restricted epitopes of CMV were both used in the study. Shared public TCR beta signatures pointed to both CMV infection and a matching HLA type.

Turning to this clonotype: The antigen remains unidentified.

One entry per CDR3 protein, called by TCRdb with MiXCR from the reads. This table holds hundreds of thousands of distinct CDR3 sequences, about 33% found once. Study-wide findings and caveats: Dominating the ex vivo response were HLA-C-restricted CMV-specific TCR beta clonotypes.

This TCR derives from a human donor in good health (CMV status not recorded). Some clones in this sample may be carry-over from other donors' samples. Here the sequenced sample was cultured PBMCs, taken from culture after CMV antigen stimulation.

This CDR3 reads CASSEAPYQAGYYNEQFF. CDR3 sequence (DNA): TGTGCCAGCAGTGAAGCGCCTTATCAGGCGGGCTACTACAATGAGCAGTTCTTC. The chain uses TRBV2 and TRBJ2-1; possibly TRBD2 for D (5 bases). Between the trimmed V and J ends, which lost 0 bases and 3 bases, there was a span of 18 bases. CDR1 and CDR2 (germline): SNHLY, FYNNEI. This CDR3 is 18 amino acids long.